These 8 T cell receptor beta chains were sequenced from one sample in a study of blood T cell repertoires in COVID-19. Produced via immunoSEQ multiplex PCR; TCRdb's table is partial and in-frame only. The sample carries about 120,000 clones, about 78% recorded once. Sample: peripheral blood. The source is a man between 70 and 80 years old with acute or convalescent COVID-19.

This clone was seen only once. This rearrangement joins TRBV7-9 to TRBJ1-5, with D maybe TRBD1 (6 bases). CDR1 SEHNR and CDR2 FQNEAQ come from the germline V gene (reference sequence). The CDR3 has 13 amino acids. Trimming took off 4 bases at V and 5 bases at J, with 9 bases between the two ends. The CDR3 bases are TGTGCCAGCAGCTCACAGGGCGATCAGCCCCAGCATTTT. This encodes CASSSQGDQPQHF.

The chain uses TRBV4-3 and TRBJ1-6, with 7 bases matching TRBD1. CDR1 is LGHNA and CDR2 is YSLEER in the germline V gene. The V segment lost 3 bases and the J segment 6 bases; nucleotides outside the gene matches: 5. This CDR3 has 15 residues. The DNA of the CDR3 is TGCGCCAGCAGCCAGACAGGGCGTAGTAATTCACCCCTCCACTTT. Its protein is CASSQTGRSNSPLHF.

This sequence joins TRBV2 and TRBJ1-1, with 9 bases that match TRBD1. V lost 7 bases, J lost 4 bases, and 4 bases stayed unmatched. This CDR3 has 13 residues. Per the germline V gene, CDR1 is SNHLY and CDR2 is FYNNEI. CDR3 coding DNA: TGTGCCAGCAACCGACAGGGGGGCACTGAAGCTTTCTTT. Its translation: CASNRQGGTEAFF. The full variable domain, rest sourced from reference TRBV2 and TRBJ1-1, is EPEVTQTPSHQVTQMGQEVILRCVPISNHLYFYWYRQILGQKVEFLVSFYNNEISEKSEIFDDQFSVERPDGSNFTLKIRSTKLEDSAMYFCASNRQGGTEAFFGQGTRLTVV.

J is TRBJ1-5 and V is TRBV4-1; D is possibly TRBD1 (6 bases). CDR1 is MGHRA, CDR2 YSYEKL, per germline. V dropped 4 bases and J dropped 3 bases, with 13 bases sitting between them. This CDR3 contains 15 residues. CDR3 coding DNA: TGCGCCAGCAGCCTACTAACAGGGTACAATCAGCCCCAGCATTTT. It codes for CASSLLTGYNQPQHF.

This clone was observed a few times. The CDR3 DNA reads TGCGCCAGCAGCCAAGATTTTGAGCCTCGGTTCCGAGAGCAGTACTTC. It codes for CASSQDFEPRFREQYF. V is TRBV4-1 and J is TRBJ2-7, with no clear D. The CDR3 extends over 16 amino acids. Trimming stripped 0 bases from V and 7 bases from J, with 19 bases between. Germline values: CDR1 MGHRA, CDR2 YSYEKL.

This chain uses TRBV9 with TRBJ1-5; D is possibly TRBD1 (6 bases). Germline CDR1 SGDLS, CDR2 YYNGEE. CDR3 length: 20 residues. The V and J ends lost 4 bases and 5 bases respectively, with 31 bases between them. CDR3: CASSSQRGPHTREGDQPQHF. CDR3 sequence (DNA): TGTGCCAGCAGCTCCCAACGCGGTCCTCACACCAGGGAGGGGGATCAGCCCCAGCATTTT.

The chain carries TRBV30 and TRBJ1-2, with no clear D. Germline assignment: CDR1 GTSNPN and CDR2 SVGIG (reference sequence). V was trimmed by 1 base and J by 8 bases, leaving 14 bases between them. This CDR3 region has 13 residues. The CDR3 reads CAWSDGVPVGYTF. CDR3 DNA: TGTGCCTGGAGTGACGGGGTTCCCGTGGGCTACACCTTC.

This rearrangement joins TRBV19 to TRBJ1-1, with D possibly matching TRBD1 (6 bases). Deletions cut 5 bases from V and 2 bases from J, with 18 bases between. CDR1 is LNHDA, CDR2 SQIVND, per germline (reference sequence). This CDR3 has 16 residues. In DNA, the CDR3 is TGTGCCAGTAGTGGTCGCACAGGGTTGGGTAACACTGAAGCTTTCTTT. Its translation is CASSGRTGLGNTEAFF.